This passage covers 22 T cell receptor beta chains from one sample sequenced in a study of blood T cell repertoires in COVID-19. Profiling relied on immunoSEQ multiplex PCR, and the TCRdb table lists in-frame clones only, not all of them. The data hold 65,000 to 70,000 clones, with around 86% observed a single time. The specimen sequenced was peripheral blood. All receptors derive from a man aged 35-49 years with COVID-19, enrolled during active disease.

The chain uses TRBV7-9 and TRBJ1-4, with unresolved D. The germline gives CDR1 SEHNR, CDR2 FQNEAQ (reference sequence). V lost 2 bases to trimming and J lost 8 bases, with 9 bases between them. This CDR3 is built from 13 residues. As DNA, the CDR3 is TGTGCCAGCAGCTTACGGGTTTCAGAAAAACTGTTTTTT. It translates to CASSLRVSEKLFF.

This clone showed up just a few times. The chain employs TRBV3-1 (or the pseudogene TRBV3-2) and TRBJ1-3; maybe TRBD1 (5 bases). Germline V gives CDR1 LGHDT, CDR2 YNNKEL (reference sequence). The CDR3 runs 16 residues. V was clipped by 2 bases and J by 0 bases, with 11 bases between them. The CDR3 bases are TGTGCCAGCAGCCAAACTGGACACTACTCTGGAAACACCATATATTTT. The encoded protein is CASSQTGHYSGNTIYF.

The chain carries TRBV5-4 and TRBJ2-1, with 7 nucleotides matching TRBD1. The CDR3 covers 16 residues. The V gene's germline CDR1 is SGHNT and CDR2 YYREEE (reference sequence). V dropped 1 base and J dropped 7; count of bases not matched to a gene: 11. The CDR3 loop reads CASSLTGAALGNEQFF. DNA for the CDR3: TGTGCCAGCAGCTTGACAGGGGCCGCCCTAGGGAATGAGCAGTTCTTC.

V gene TRBV19 combines with J gene TRBJ2-5, with TRBD1 identical over 7 bases. V shed 6 bases, J shed 7 bases, and the junction held 14 bases outside the gene matches. Germline loops: CDR1 LNHDA, CDR2 SQIVND (reference sequence). The CDR3 extends over 15 amino acids. DNA of the CDR3: TGTGCCAGTAGCCCCCGGGACAGCTATTTTCCGACCCAGTACTTC. This encodes CASSPRDSYFPTQYF.

This chain links TRBV19 with TRBJ2-3, with 12 nucleotides matching TRBD2. The CDR3 covers 14 residues. The germline CDR1 and CDR2 sequences are LNHDA and SQIVND (reference sequence). V shed 4 bases and J 4 bases; nucleotides not matched to a gene: 0. As DNA, the CDR3 is TGTGCCAGTAGTACTAGCGGGGGGGCAGATACGCAGTATTTT. This sequence encodes CASSTSGGADTQYF.

This clone was recorded only once. This chain links TRBV6-1 with TRBJ1-3; D ambiguous. The CDR3 totals 13 residues. Trimming left V 1 base short and J 3 bases short, with 4 bases between. The germline gives CDR1 MNHNS, CDR2 SASEGT. Written as DNA, the CDR3 is TGTGCCAGCAGTGAAGAGAGTGGAAACACCATATATTTT. Translation: CASSEESGNTIYF.

The chain uses TRBV18 and TRBJ1-1; D uncertain. Germline CDR1 is KGHSH and CDR2 is LQKENI. The CDR3 covers 15 residues. V was cut by 3 bases and J by 1 base, with 12 bases left in between. The CDR3 DNA reads TGTGCCAGCTCACCGTCCCAGACAAAGAACACTGAAGCTTTCTTT. It codes for CASSPSQTKNTEAFF.

The chain has TRBV5-1 and TRBJ1-3; D gene uncertain. The germline CDR1 and CDR2 sequences are SGHRS and YFSETQ. Trimming took 4 bases from V and 4 from J, leaving 9 bases between them. The CDR3 is 13 residues long. For the CDR3, the DNA is TGCGCCAGCAGCCCCGCGGCCGGAAACACCATATATTTT. Translating it yields CASSPAAGNTIYF.

This clone appeared once. This rearrangement joins TRBV7-7 to TRBJ2-5; 12 nucleotides align to TRBD2. The CDR3 runs 15 residues. Trimming took 3 bases from V and 5 from J; bases not matched to a gene: 4. CDR1 SSHAT and CDR2 FNYEAQ come from the germline V gene (reference sequence). In DNA form, the CDR3 reads TGTGCCAGCAGCTTTCTAGCGGGGGGGCAGGAGACCCAGTACTTC. Protein: CASSFLAGGQETQYF.

The DNA of the CDR3 is TGCGCCAGCAGCCCTATTGCGGGGGCGCAGATTGGCTACACCTTC. Protein sequence: CASSPIAGAQIGYTF. The genes are TRBV5-1 and TRBJ1-2, with D tentatively TRBD1 (6 bases). CDR3 length: 15 residues. Germline-derived CDR1 and CDR2 are SGHRS and YFSETQ. The ends were cut back, 4 bases at V and 7 bases at J, with 20 bases in the middle.

The chain uses TRBV30 and TRBJ1-2, with TRBD1 identical over 9 bases. V was pared by 3 bases and J by 2 bases, with 13 bases of the junction left unmatched. CDR3 size: 17 residues. CDR1 and CDR2 (germline): GTSNPN, SVGIG (reference sequence). The CDR3 here is CAWRESTGGDYNYGYTF. The CDR3 region has the DNA TGTGCCTGGAGGGAATCGACAGGGGGGGACTACAACTATGGCTACACCTTC.

The V call is TRBV3-1 (or the pseudogene TRBV3-2), the J call TRBJ1-1; D is undetermined. The germline V gene has CDR1 LGHDT and CDR2 YNNKEL (reference sequence). Trimming left V 6 bases short and J 1 base short, with 18 bases between. This CDR3 region has 16 residues. This CDR3 reads CASSIGTWAGNTEAFF. CDR3 bases: TGTGCCAGCAGTATAGGTACCTGGGCCGGGAACACTGAAGCTTTCTTT.

The chain links TRBV15 to TRBJ2-7, with D maybe TRBD2 (6 bases). The CDR3 extends over 15 amino acids. The V end was cut by 1 base, the J end by 3 bases, with 13 bases between. Germline V lookup: CDR1 LNHNV, CDR2 YYDKDF (reference sequence). CDR3 residues: CATSRVGDSSYEQYF. CDR3 in DNA: TGTGCCACCAGCAGAGTTGGGGACTCAAGCTACGAGCAGTACTTC. The full variable domain, rest sourced from reference TRBV15 and TRBJ2-7, is DAMVIQNPRYQVTQFGKPVTLSCSQTLNHNVMYWYQQKSSQAPKLLFHYYDKDFNNEADTPDNFQSRRPNTSFCFLDIRSPGLGDTAMYLCATSRVGDSSYEQYFGPGTRLTVT.

The J gene is TRBJ1-2, the V gene TRBV5-1; 8 bases match TRBD1. The CDR3 covers 14 residues. Trimming at V came to 1 base and at J to 6 bases, leaving 5 bases not matched to a gene. Per germline, CDR1 SGHRS and CDR2 YFSETQ. In DNA, the CDR3 is TGCGCCAGCAGCTTGCAGGGGGCTCAGGATGGCTACACCTTC. As protein: CASSLQGAQDGYTF.

This chain connects TRBV4-2 to TRBJ1-2; possibly TRBD1 for D (6 bases). With 1 base removed from V and 6 bases from J, the gap between germline ends came to 12 bases. The V gene's germline CDR1 is LGHNA and CDR2 YNFKEQ. CDR3 size: 14 residues. CDR3 loop: CASSQGGGLDGYTF. For the CDR3, the DNA is TGTGCCAGCAGCCAAGGAGGGGGACTAGATGGCTACACCTTC.

This clone was seen just once. The chain combines TRBV19 with TRBJ1-1; TRBD1 matches 9 bases. Per germline, CDR1 LNHDA and CDR2 SQIVND (reference sequence). Unmatched junction bases numbered 8, after V lost 6 bases and J lost 3 bases. The CDR3 sequence is 15 residues long. This CDR3 reads CASRSPTGGYTEAFF. CDR3 in DNA: TGTGCCAGTAGATCCCCCACAGGGGGCTACACTGAAGCTTTCTTT.

This chain links TRBV2 with TRBJ1-3, with 7 positions matching TRBD1. Trimming removed 5 bases from V and 0 bases from J; junction bases left unmatched: 13. The germline gives CDR1 SNHLY, CDR2 FYNNEI. This CDR3 contains 18 residues. This CDR3 reads CASSYHRDSGGSGNTIYF. The CDR3 DNA reads TGTGCCAGCAGTTACCACCGGGATTCAGGGGGCTCTGGAAACACCATATATTTT.

V and J are TRBV30 and TRBJ1-1; weak D call: TRBD1 (6 bases). The CDR3 extends over 13 amino acids. Germline CDR1 and CDR2: GTSNPN and SVGIG (reference sequence). V was pared by 3 bases and J by 5 bases, with 13 bases between. CDR3: CAWRGGGATEAFF. The CDR3 coding sequence is TGTGCCTGGAGGGGTGGGGGGGCAACTGAAGCTTTCTTT.

V usage is TRBV19 and J usage is TRBJ1-6; possibly TRBD1 for D (5 bases). V was shortened by 3 bases and J by 0 bases, with 18 bases between the two germline ends. CDR3 length: 19 amino acids. Germline-derived CDR1 and CDR2 are LNHDA and SQIVND (reference sequence). CDR3 protein: CASSIGLQGPGSYNSPLHF. DNA for the CDR3: TGTGCCAGTAGTATTGGGCTCCAGGGCCCTGGCTCCTATAATTCACCCCTCCACTTT.

The chain links TRBV2 to TRBJ1-5; possibly TRBD1 for D (6 bases). CDR1 SNHLY and CDR2 FYNNEI come from the germline V gene. This CDR3 contains 14 residues. Trimming left V 6 bases short and J 7 bases short, with 16 bases between. In DNA, the CDR3 is TGTGCCAGCAGCCCCGCAGGGGAGCAGCAGCCCCAGCATTTT. Translating it yields CASSPAGEQQPQHF.

This chain joins TRBV11-2 and TRBJ1-1, with 10 bases matching TRBD1. V was pared by 0 bases and J by 1 base, with 5 bases of the junction left unmatched. The CDR3 runs to 17 residues. Germline V gene sequence: CDR1 SGHAT, CDR2 FQNNGV. The CDR3 nucleotides are TGTGCCAGCAGCTTAGATCGGGACAGGGGTCGGAACACTGAAGCTTTCTTT. It translates to CASSLDRDRGRNTEAFF.

The V gene is TRBV19, the J gene TRBJ1-1; D might be TRBD1 (6 bases). Germline CDR1 and CDR2: LNHDA and SQIVND (reference sequence). CDR3 length equals 13 residues. The V end lost 9 bases, the J end lost 5 bases, and 16 bases lay between the germline ends. The CDR3 region has the DNA TGTGCCAGAATGGACAGTGGATGGACTGAAGCTTTCTTT. It translates to CARMDSGWTEAFF.